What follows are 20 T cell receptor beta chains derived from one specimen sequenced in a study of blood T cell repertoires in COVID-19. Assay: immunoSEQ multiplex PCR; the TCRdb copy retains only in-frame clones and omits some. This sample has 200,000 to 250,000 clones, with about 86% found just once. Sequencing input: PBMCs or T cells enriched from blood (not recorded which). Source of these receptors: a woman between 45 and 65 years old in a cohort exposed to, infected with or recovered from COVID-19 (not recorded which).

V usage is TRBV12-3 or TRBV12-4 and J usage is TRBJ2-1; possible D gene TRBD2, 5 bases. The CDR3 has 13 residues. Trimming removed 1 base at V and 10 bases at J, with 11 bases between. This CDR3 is CASSLVFRGEQFF. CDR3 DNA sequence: TGTGCCAGCAGTTTAGTTTTCCGAGGGGAGCAGTTCTTC.

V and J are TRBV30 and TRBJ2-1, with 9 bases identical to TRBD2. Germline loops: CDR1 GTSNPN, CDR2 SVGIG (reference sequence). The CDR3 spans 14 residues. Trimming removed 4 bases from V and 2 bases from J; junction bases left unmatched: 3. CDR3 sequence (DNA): TGTGCCTGGACAGGCGGGGGGGCCTACAATGAGCAGTTCTTC. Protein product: CAWTGGGAYNEQFF.

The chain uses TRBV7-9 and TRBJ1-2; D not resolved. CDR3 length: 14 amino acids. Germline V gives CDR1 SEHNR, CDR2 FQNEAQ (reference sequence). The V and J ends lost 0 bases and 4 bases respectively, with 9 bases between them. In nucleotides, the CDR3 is TGTGCCAGCAGCTTAGCGGGAGGAGGCTATGGCTACACCTTC. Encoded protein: CASSLAGGGYGYTF. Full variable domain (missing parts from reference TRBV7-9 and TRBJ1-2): DTGVSQNPRHKITKRGQNVTFRCDPISEHNRLYWYRQTLGQGPEFLTYFQNEAQLEKSRLLSDRFSAERPKGSFSTLEIQRTEQGDSAMYLCASSLAGGGYGYTFGSGTRLTVV.

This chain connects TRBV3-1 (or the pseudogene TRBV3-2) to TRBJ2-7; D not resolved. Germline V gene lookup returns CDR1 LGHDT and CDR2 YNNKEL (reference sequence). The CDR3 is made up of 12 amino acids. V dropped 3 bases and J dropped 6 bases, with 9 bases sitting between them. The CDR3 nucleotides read TGTGCCAGCAGCCACGGTAAGATCGAGCAGTACTTC. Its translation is CASSHGKIEQYF.

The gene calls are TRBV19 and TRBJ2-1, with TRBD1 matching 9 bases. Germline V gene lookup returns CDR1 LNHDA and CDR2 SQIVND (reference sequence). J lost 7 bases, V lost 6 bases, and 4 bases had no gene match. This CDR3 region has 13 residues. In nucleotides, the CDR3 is TGTGCCAGTAGCGGACAGGGGTGGAATGAGCAGTTCTTC. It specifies CASSGQGWNEQFF.

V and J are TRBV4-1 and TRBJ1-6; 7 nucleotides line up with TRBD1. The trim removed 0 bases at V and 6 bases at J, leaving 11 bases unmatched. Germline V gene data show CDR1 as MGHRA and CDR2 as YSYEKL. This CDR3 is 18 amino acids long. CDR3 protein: CASSQDGDSFFINSPLHF. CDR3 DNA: TGCGCCAGCAGCCAAGATGGGGACAGTTTCTTTATTAATTCACCCCTCCACTTT.

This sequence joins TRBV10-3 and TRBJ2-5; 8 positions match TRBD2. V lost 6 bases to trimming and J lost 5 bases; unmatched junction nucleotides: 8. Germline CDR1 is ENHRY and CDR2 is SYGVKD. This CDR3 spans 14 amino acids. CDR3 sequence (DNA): TGTGCCATCAGGCCCCCGGGAGGGGCGGAGACCCAGTACTTC. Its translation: CAIRPPGGAETQYF.

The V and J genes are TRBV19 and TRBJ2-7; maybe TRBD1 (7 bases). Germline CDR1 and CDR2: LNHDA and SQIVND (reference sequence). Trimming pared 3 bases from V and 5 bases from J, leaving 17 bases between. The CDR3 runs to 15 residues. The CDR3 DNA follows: TGTGCCAGTAGTATGATTGGAGGGGGCGTCGACGAGCAGTACTTC. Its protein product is CASSMIGGGVDEQYF.

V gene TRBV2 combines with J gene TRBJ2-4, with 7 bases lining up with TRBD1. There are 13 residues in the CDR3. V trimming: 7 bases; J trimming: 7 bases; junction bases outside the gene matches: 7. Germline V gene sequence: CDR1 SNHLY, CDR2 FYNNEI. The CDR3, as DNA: TGTGCCAGCATTCCGACAGGGTACAACATTCAGTACTTC. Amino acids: CASIPTGYNIQYF.

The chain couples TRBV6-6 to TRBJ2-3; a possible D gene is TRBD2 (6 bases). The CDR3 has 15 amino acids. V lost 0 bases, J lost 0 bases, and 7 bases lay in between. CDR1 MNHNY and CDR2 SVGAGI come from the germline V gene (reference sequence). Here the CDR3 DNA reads TGTGCCAGCAGTTACTCGGAGGGTAGCACAGATACGCAGTATTTT. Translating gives CASSYSEGSTDTQYF.

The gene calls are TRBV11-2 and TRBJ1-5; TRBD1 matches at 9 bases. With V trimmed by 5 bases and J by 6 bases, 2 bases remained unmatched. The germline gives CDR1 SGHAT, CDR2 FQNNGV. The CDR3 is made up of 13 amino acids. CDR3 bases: TGTGCCAGCAGCAGGGACAGGGCTCAGCCCCAGCATTTT. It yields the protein CASSRDRAQPQHF.

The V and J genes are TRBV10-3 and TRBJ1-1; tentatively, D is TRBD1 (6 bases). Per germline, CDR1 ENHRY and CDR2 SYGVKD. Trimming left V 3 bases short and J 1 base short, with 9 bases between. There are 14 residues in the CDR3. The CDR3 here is CAISDPGQNTEAFF. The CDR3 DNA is TGTGCCATCAGTGACCCGGGACAGAACACTGAAGCTTTCTTT.

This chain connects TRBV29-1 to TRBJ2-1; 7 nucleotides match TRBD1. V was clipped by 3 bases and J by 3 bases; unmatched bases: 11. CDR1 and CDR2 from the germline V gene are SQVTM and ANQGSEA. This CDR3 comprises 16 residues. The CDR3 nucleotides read TGCAGCGTTGAGTACTCGGGACAGTCCAACTACAATGAGCAGTTCTTC. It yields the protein CSVEYSGQSNYNEQFF.

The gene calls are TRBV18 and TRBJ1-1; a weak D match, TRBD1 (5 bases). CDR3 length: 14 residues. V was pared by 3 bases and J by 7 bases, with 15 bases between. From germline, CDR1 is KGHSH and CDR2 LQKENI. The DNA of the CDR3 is TGTGCCAGCTCACCCCCACGGGGGAGCCTTGAAGCTTTCTTT. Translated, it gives CASSPPRGSLEAFF.

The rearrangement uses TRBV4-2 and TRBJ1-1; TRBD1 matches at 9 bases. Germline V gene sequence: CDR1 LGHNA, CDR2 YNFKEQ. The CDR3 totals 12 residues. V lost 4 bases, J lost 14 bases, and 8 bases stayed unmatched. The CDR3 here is CASSPGTGRMFF. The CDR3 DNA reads TGTGCCAGCAGCCCTGGGACAGGGCGGATGTTCTTT.

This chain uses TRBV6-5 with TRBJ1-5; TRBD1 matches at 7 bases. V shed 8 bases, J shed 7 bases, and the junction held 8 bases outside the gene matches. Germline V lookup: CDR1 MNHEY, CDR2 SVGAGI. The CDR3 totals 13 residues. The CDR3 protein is CASGEGARQPQHF. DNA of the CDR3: TGTGCCAGCGGCGAGGGGGCTCGGCAGCCCCAGCATTTT.

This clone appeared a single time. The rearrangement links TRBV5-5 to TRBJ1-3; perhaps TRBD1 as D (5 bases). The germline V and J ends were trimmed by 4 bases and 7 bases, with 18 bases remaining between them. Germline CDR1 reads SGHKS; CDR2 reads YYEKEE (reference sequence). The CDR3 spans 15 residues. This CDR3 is CASSHDSHKGNTIYF. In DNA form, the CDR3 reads TGTGCCAGCAGCCATGACAGCCATAAAGGGAACACCATATATTTT.

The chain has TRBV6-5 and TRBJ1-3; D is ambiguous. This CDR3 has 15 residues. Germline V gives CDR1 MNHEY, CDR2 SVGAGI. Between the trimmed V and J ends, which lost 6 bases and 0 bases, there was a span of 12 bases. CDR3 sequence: CASRGSTHSGNTIYF. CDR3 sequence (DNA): TGTGCCAGCAGGGGTAGCACCCACTCTGGAAACACCATATATTTT.

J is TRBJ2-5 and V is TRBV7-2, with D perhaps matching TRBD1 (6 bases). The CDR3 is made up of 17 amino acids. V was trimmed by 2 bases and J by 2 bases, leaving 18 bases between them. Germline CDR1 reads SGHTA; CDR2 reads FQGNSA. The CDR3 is CASSLSPGRTEQETQYF. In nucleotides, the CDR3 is TGTGCCAGCAGCTTATCTCCGGGGCGGACAGAGCAAGAGACCCAGTACTTC.

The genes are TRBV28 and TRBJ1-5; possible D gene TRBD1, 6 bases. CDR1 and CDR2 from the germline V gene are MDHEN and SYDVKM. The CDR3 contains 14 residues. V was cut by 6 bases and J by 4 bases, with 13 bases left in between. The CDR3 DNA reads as TGTGCCAGCAGACCCGGACAGATTAATCAGCCCCAGCATTTT. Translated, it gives CASRPGQINQPQHF.